Listed below are T cell receptor beta chains from one sample, sequenced in a study of beta chain features in type 1 diabetes. Profiling relied on immunoSEQ multiplex PCR, and the TCRdb table lists in-frame clones only, not all of them. The sample consists of nearly 250,000 clones, 68% of them appearing once. The specimen was naive CD4+ T cells from blood. The receptor set was obtained from a man between 25 and 39 years old in good health. The CDR3 runs from the conserved cysteine through the conserved F or W. D genes are given only for firm matches. The size of a clone is reported for some rows only, either as once, few or many, or as a class for expanded clones.

>TRBV30|-|TRBJ2-5|-
TGTGCCTGGAGGGGGCGGGAGACCCAGTACTTC
CAWRGRETQYF
>TRBV6-5|-|TRBJ2-7|-
TGTGCCAGCAGTTACTTGGGGGCCGGCTACGAGCAGTACTTC
CASSYLGAGYEQYF
>TRBV9|-|TRBJ2-3|-
TGTGCCAGCAGCGTAGCGGGTGGGCTTCGCAGCACAGATACGCAGTATTTT
CASSVAGGLRSTDTQYF
>TRBV29-1|once|TRBJ1-1|TRBD1
TGCAGCGTAGAGGGACAGGGGGGAACTGAAGCTTTCTTT
CSVEGQGGTEAFF
>TRBV10-3|few|TRBJ2-3|-
TGTGCCATCAGTGACAGGGATACGCAGTATTTT
CAISDRDTQYF
>TRBV2|-|TRBJ2-1|-
TGTGCCAGCAGTGGAGACTCCGGTGAGCAGTTCTTC
CASSGDSGEQFF
>TRBV29-1|-|TRBJ1-1|-
TGCAGCGTTGAATTCGGACAGACGCGGGGTACTGAAGCTTTCTTT
CSVEFGQTRGTEAFF
>TRBV7-2|-|TRBJ2-4|-
TGTGCCAGCAGCCCAGTCGGGGACATTCAGTACTTC
CASSPVGDIQYF
>TRBV13|-|TRBJ2-5|TRBD1
TGTGCCAGCAGCACAACGACAGGGAAGGAGACCCAGTACTTC
CASSTTTGKETQYF
>TRBV7-2|-|TRBJ2-5|-
TGTGCCAGCAGCTTAGTAGGGGGGTCACGAGAGACCCAGTACTTC
CASSLVGGSRETQYF
>TRBV7-9|few|TRBJ2-7|-
TGTGCCAGCAGCTTAGTCCCCAGGGACGAGCAGTACTTC
CASSLVPRDEQYF
>TRBV5-1|-|TRBJ2-6|-
TGCGCCAGCAACTCGACAGGTCCTCGGGTCCTGACTTTC
CASNSTGPRVLTF
>TRBV7-9|-|TRBJ2-3|-
TGTGCCAGCAGCTTTCAGGGCCCAAGCACAGATACGCAGTATTTT
CASSFQGPSTDTQYF
>TRBV7-2|-|TRBJ2-7|TRBD2
TGTGCCAGCAGCGCTAGCGGGAGGGCCTACGAGCAGTACTTC
CASSASGRAYEQYF
>TRBV30|few|TRBJ2-7|-
TGTGCCTGGAGTGTAGGAGGGGATGTGTACGAGCAGTACTTC
CAWSVGGDVYEQYF
>TRBV7-9|-|TRBJ1-2|-
TGTGCCAGCAGCCCCAGGGCAGGAGTTAACTATGGCTACACCTTC
CASSPRAGVNYGYTF
>TRBV30|once|TRBJ2-1|TRBD2
TGTGCCTGGAGTGTACTAGCGGGGGGTAATGAGCAGTTCTTC
CAWSVLAGGNEQFF
>TRBV29-1|-|TRBJ2-1|-
TGCAGCGTTGTTAGTCTCAGGGCCTACAATGAGCAGTTCTTC
CSVVSLRAYNEQFF
>TRBV10-3|once|TRBJ2-5|TRBD1
TGTGCCATCAGTGCAAGGACAGGGGAGGGAGAGACCCAGTACTTC
CAISARTGEGETQYF
>TRBV30|few|TRBJ2-1|TRBD1
TGTGCCTGGGACGGTACAGGGGTACGCAATGAGCAGTTCTTC
CAWDGTGVRNEQFF
>TRBV30|once|TRBJ1-1|-
TGTGCCTGGACGAGGGACCCAAACACTGAAGCTTTCTTT
CAWTRDPNTEAFF
>TRBV25-1|-|TRBJ2-1|-
TGTGCCAGCGGGCCCGACCTTAGCTCCTACAATGAGCAGTTCTTC
CASGPDLSSYNEQFF
>TRBV30|few|TRBJ2-4|TRBD2
TGTGCCTGGAGTGCCGCTAGCGGGGAGGGAAACATTCAGTACTTC
CAWSAASGEGNIQYF
>TRBV29-1|-|TRBJ2-7|-
TGCAGCGTTGTCGAGTCCTACGAGCAGTACTTC
CSVVESYEQYF
>TRBV7-2|-|TRBJ2-7|-
TGTGCCAGCAGCTTACAGGGGATCCCCTCCTACGAGCAGTACTTC
CASSLQGIPSYEQYF
>TRBV20-1|-|TRBJ2-1|-
TGCAGTGCAGACTTCGGTAATGAGCAGTTCTTC
CSADFGNEQFF
>TRBV7-2|-|TRBJ2-7|TRBD2
TGTGCCAGCAGCTTCGACGGGACTAGTTTCTACGAGCAGTACTTC
CASSFDGTSFYEQYF
>TRBV30|-|TRBJ1-3|-
TGTGCCTGGAATAGTGCGTACTCTGGAAACACCATATATTTT
CAWNSAYSGNTIYF
>TRBV9|-|TRBJ2-1|TRBD1
TGTGCCAGCAGCTTTCGAGCAGGGACAGAATACAATGAGCAGTTCTTC
CASSFRAGTEYNEQFF
>TRBV29-1|few|TRBJ2-5|-
TGCAGCGTTCTTAAAGAGACCCAGTACTTC
CSVLKETQYF
>TRBV29-1|-|TRBJ1-5|-
TGCAGCGTTTGCACCGGGACGGCCGAAAATCAGCCCCAGCATTTT
CSVCTGTAENQPQHF
>TRBV5-1|-|TRBJ2-1|TRBD2
TGCGCCAGCAGCTTGGAGGTGGTGGCTAGCGGAAACAATGAGCAGTTCTTC
CASSLEVVASGNNEQFF
>TRBV19|-|TRBJ2-3|TRBD1
TGTGCCAGTAGTATAGCGGACAGGGATACGCAGTATTTT
CASSIADRDTQYF
>TRBV6-5|-|TRBJ1-2|-
TGTGCCATAGGCAGAGCCCAAGGGTATGGCTACACCTTC
CAIGRAQGYGYTF
>TRBV5-4|few|TRBJ2-7|-
TGTGCCAGCAGCTTGATAGGCGGATCCTACGAGCAGTACTTC
CASSLIGGSYEQYF
>TRBV23-1|-|TRBJ1-5|TRBD1
TGCGCCAGCAGCCTTACGGGACAGATCAATCAGCCCCAGCATTTT
CASSLTGQINQPQHF
>TRBV4-1|-|TRBJ2-1|-
TGCGCCAGCAGCCAAGGGGCAGGGAATGAGCAGTTCTTC
CASSQGAGNEQFF
>TRBV15|few|TRBJ2-3|TRBD2
TGTGCCACCAGCCTGGGACTAGCGGGGGTGATCACAGATACGCAGTATTTT
CATSLGLAGVITDTQYF
>TRBV2|few|TRBJ1-2|-
TGTGCCAGCAGCGATGACAGGTCCTTCTATGGCTACACCTTC
CASSDDRSFYGYTF
>TRBV9|-|TRBJ2-3|-
TGTGCCAGCAGCGTAGGAGGGATTACAGATACGCAGTATTTT
CASSVGGITDTQYF
>TRBV30|-|TRBJ2-5|-
TGTGCCTGGAGTCGAGGCAGGGAGAATTTCCAAGAGACCCAGTACTTC
CAWSRGRENFQETQYF
>TRBV11-2|-|TRBJ2-7|-
TGTGCCAGCAGCGCACAAAACTTCGAGCAGTACTTC
CASSAQNFEQYF
>TRBV2|-|TRBJ2-7|-
TGTGCCAGCAGTGAAGACCGAAACCCTTCCTACGAGCAGTACTTC
CASSEDRNPSYEQYF
>TRBV9|few|TRBJ2-7|-
TGTGCCAGCAGCGTGGGCCCCGAAGTAGCGACCTACGAGCAGTACTTC
CASSVGPEVATYEQYF
>TRBV6-6|once|TRBJ2-6|-
TGTGCCAGCAGCAGAGGGAACTCTGGGGCCAACGTCCTGACTTTC
CASSRGNSGANVLTF
>TRBV30|-|TRBJ1-4|-
TGTGCCTGGAGTCTAAGGACAAGGGATGAAAAACTGTTTTTT
CAWSLRTRDEKLFF
>TRBV9|-|TRBJ2-4|TRBD2
TGTGCCAGCAGCGTAGAGTCGGGAGGAGCCAAAAACATTCAGTACTTC
CASSVESGGAKNIQYF
>TRBV9|once|TRBJ2-1|-
TGTGCCAGCACCCGAAGGGACGACGTCTACAATGAGCAGTTCTTC
CASTRRDDVYNEQFF
>TRBV7-6|-|TRBJ2-5|TRBD1
TGTGCCAGCAGCTCCGGACAACTCATACACCAACAGGGGGCCCAGTACTTC
CASSSGQLIHQQGAQYF
>TRBV10-3|-|TRBJ1-4|TRBD1
TGTGCCATCCGAGGGACAGGGAGTGATGAAAAACTGTTTTTT
CAIRGTGSDEKLFF